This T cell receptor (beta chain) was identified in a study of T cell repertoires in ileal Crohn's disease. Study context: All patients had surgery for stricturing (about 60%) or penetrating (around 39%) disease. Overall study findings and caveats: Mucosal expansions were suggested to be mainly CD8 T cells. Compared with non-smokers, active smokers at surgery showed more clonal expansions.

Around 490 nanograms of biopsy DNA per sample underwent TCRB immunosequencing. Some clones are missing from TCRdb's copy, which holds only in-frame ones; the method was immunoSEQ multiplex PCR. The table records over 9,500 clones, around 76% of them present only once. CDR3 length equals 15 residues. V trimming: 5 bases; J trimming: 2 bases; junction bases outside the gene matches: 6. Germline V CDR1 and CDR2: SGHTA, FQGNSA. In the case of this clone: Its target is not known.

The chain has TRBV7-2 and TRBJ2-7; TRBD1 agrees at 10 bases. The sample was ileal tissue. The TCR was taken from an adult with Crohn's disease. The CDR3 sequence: CASSATGTGAYEQYF. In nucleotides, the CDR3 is TGTGCCAGCAGCGCAACCGGGACAGGGGCCTACGAGCAGTACTTC. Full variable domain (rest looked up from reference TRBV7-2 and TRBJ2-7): GAGVSQSPSNKVTEKGKDVELRCDPISGHTALYWYRQSLGQGLEFLIYFQGNSAPDKSGLPSDRFSAERTGGSVSTLTIQRTQQEDSAVYLCASSATGTGAYEQYFGPGTRLTVT.